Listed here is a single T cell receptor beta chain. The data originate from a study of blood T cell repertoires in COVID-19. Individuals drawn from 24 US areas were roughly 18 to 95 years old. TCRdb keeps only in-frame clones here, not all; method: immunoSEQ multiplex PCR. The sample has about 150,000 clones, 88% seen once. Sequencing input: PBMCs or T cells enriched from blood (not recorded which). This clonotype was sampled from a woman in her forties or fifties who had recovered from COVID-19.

The CDR3 DNA is TGTGCCAGCAGCCAAGTCGGGACAGGGGACGGAAACACCATATATTTT. Protein sequence: CASSQVGTGDGNTIYF. The chain links TRBV16 to TRBJ1-3, with 10 bases aligning to TRBD1. The CDR3 sequence is 16 residues long. Germline-derived CDR1 and CDR2 are KGHSY and FQNENV. V was pared by 2 bases and J by 4 bases, with 5 bases of the junction left unmatched.